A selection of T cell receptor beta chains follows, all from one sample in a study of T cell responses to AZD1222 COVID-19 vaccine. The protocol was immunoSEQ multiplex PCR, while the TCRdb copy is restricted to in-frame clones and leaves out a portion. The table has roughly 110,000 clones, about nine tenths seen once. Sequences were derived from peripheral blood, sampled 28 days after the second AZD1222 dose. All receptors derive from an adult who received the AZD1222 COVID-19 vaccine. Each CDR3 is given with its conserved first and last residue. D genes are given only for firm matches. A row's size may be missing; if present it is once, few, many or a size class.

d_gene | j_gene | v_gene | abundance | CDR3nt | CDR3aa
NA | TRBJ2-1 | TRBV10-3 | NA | TGTGCCATCAGTGAGTCGAAGTACCCGGACCTGGCTGGGGGCAATGAGCAGTTCTTC | CAISESKYPDLAGGNEQFF
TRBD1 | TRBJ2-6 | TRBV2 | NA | TGTGCCAGCAACGGCGGACAGGAGTCCCTCTCTGGGGCCAACGTCCTGACTTTC | CASNGGQESLSGANVLTF
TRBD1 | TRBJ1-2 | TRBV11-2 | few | TGTGCCAGCAGTCGTAACACCGGGACAGGGGACGGCTACACCTTC | CASSRNTGTGDGYTF
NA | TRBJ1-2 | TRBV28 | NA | TGTGCCAGCAGTTTAGACAGGTCTAACTATGGCTACACCTTC | CASSLDRSNYGYTF
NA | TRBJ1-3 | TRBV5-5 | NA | TGTGCCAGCAGTTTTTTTTCTGGAAACACCATATATTTT | CASSFFSGNTIYF
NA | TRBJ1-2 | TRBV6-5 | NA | TGTGCCAGCAGCTCGGGCCCCGGGAGCTACACCTTC | CASSSGPGSYTF
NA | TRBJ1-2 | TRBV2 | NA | TGTGCCAGCAGTGAATCTGGTGGGAACTATGGCTACACCTTC | CASSESGGNYGYTF
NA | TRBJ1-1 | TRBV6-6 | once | TGTGCCAGCAGTTCGGGGTCAGGGCGTGAAGCTTTCTTT | CASSSGSGREAFF
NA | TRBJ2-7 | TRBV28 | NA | TGTGCCACCGTCTCCGGGACGGCCTCCTACGAGCAGTACTTC | CATVSGTASYEQYF
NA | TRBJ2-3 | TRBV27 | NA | TGTGCCAGCAGTTTTACCCGCACAGATACGCAGTATTTT | CASSFTRTDTQYF
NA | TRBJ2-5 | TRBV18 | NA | TGTGCCAGCTCACCACATGGGGGTGGTCAAGAGACCCAGTACTTC | CASSPHGGGQETQYF
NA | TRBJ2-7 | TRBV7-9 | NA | TGTGCCAGCAGCTTGTACAGCCAGGGACACGAGCAGTACTTC | CASSLYSQGHEQYF
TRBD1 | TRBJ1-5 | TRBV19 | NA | TGTGCCAGTAGGGGACAGCCCAATCAGCCCCAGCATTTT | CASRGQPNQPQHF
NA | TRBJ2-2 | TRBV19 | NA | TGTGCCAGTAGCCGACAGCTTACCGGGGAGCTGTTTTTT | CASSRQLTGELFF
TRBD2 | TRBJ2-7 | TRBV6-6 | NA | TGTGCCAGCAGCACCCGGGGCGGGGGGTCCTCCTACGAGCAGTACTTC | CASSTRGGGSSYEQYF
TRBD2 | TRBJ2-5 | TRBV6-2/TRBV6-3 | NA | TGTGCCAGCAGTGGCTGGGGGGGCCAAGAGACCCAGTACTTC | CASSGWGGQETQYF
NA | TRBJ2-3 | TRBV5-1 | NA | TGCGCCAGCAGCTTCAATGGGAATACGCAGTATTTT | CASSFNGNTQYF
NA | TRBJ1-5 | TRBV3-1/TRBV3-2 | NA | TGTGCCAGCAGCCAATCGGCGGCGACGATTAGCAATCAGCCCCAGCATTTT | CASSQSAATISNQPQHF
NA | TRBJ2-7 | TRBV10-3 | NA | TGTGCCATCAGTCCCGGCTACGAGCAGTACTTC | CAISPGYEQYF
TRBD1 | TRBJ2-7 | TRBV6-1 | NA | TGTGCCAGCAGTGACGCCGGACAGGGCTCCATAGGGGAGCAGTACTTC | CASSDAGQGSIGEQYF
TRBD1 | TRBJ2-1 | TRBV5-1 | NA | TGCGCCAGCAGTATGGACAGGGGGGGCGATGAGCAGTTCTTC | CASSMDRGGDEQFF
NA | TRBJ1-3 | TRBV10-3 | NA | TGTGCCATCAGTGAGTCTGGGGGACCTGGAAACACCATATATTTT | CAISESGGPGNTIYF
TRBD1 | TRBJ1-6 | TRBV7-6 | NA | TGTGCCAGCAGCCTCAGGACAGGGGGCTCTTCACCCCTCCACTTT | CASSLRTGGSSPLHF
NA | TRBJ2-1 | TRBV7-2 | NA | TGTGCCAGCAGCCCCGGCGGGGGCACGATTGGGTACAATGAGCAGTTCTTC | CASSPGGGTIGYNEQFF
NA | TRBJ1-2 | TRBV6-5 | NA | TGTGCCAGCAGTTACTCGACAGGATACCTCCGGGGTGGCTACACCTTC | CASSYSTGYLRGGYTF
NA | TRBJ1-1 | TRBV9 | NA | TGTGCCAGCAGCCAAACCATGAACACTGAAGCTTTCTTT | CASSQTMNTEAFF
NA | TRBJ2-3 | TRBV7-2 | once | TGTGCCAGCAGCTTAGTGGACGCGGATACGCAGTATTTT | CASSLVDADTQYF
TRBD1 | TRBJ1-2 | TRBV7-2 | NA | TGTGCCAGCAGCTTCGACAGGGTTTCGGGCGGCTACACCTTC | CASSFDRVSGGYTF
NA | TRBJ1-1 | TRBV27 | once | TGTGCCAGCAGTTCGGGGGTACCCCTGGCTGAAGCTTTCTTT | CASSSGVPLAEAFF
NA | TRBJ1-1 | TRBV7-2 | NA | TGTGCCAGCAGCTTAGGGGGGAGTGGGAGCACTGAAGCTTTCTTT | CASSLGGSGSTEAFF
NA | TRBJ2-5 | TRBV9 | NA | TGTGCCAGCAGCCTCACTAATCGAAGGCAAGAGACCCAGTACTTC | CASSLTNRRQETQYF
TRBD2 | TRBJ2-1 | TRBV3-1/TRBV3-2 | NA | TGTGCCAGCAGCTCGGGGGGGAATGAGCAGTTCTTC | CASSSGGNEQFF
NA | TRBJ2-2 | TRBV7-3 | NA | TGTGCCAGCAGCTTAGGGGTGAACACCGGGGAGCTGTTTTTT | CASSLGVNTGELFF
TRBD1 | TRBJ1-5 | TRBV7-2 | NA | TGTGCCAGCAGCGTACAGGGGGCGGGCAATCAGCCCCAGCATTTT | CASSVQGAGNQPQHF
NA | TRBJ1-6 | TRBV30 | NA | TGTGCCTGGACAATCAATAATTCACCCCTCCACTTT | CAWTINNSPLHF
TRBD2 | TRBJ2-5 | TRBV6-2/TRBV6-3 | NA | TGTGCCAGCAGCAGCGGGGGTAGCGGGGAGACCCAGTACTTC | CASSSGGSGETQYF